A single TCR beta chain is shown here with its context. Per germline, CDR1 MNHEY and CDR2 SVGAGI. V shed 0 bases, J shed 9 bases, and the junction held 2 bases outside the gene matches. This CDR3 has 14 residues. Sequenced by immunoSEQ multiplex PCR; TCRdb stores in-frame clones only, minus some. The sample holds about 180,000 clones, 84% seen once. The data were obtained in a study of blood T cell repertoires in COVID-19. For the study at large: There were acute and convalescent COVID-19 samples, and they came from the United States, Italy and Spain. Sources were T cells, B-cell-depleted T cells, or PBMCs; the material itself was cDNA or gDNA.

The receptor comes from a human donor in a cohort sampled during active COVID-19. The chain uses TRBV6-5 and TRBJ1-6, with 7 bases aligning to TRBD1. Specimen: peripheral blood. Here the CDR3 reads CASSYSEGASPLHF. In DNA form, the CDR3 reads TGTGCCAGCAGTTACTCAGAGGGGGCTTCACCCCTCCACTTT.